The clone carrying this T cell receptor (beta chain) was detected only once. Its target is unknown. The data are from a study of shared clonotypes between healthy human individuals. CDR3 size: 17 residues. Germline V CDR1 and CDR2: SGHVS, FNYEAQ. Trimming took 2 bases from V and 7 from J; bases not matched to a gene: 7. The study, taken as a whole, reports: Measured sharing among donors was expected to vary with sequencing depth.

The healthy adult donors were HIV-negative and reported no recent acute infections or vaccinations. When replicate PCRs were run on unsorted PBMC, they used approximately 300 ng DNA, 25,000 to 35,000 T cell genomes. DNA from unsorted PBMC was sequenced on ten immunoSEQ deep assay plates. Profiling relied on immunoSEQ multiplex PCR, and the TCRdb table lists in-frame clones only, not all of them. Found here are hundreds of thousands of clones, roughly three quarters of them singletons; the top ten hold approximately 13%. This sequence originates from a middle-aged woman in good health. Some clones in this sample may be carry-over from other donors' samples. This sequence joins TRBV7-6 and TRBJ2-1, with 14 bases fitting TRBD2. Sequencing input: PBMCs. CDR3 DNA sequence: TGTGCCAGCAGCTTAATCTCGGGACTAGCGGGAGTAAATGAGCAGTTCTTC. It is translated as CASSLISGLAGVNEQFF.